The text below deals with one T cell receptor beta chain. CDR1 is MGHRA, CDR2 YSYEKL, per germline. V dropped 0 bases and J dropped 3; count of bases not matched to a gene: 11. The CDR3 loop spans 18 amino acids. The data were taken from a study of CD8+ T cells in alopecia areata. Reverse transcribed after extraction, RNA yielded cDNA as the sequencing template. Using immunoSEQ multiplex PCR, the repertoire was profiled, and TCRdb retains in-frame clones only, with some absent. Of fewer than 200,000 clones listed, about 70% are singletons. Both peripheral blood and punch biopsies of lesional scalp skin were obtained from patients who had alopecia areata.

This sequence originates from a human donor with alopecia areata. Sequences were derived from CD8+ T cells sorted from blood, sampled at week 0. The chain couples TRBV4-1 to TRBJ2-4; 7 bases are a match to TRBD1. The CDR3 sequence is CASSQDGDGTEDKNIQYF. The CDR3 coding sequence is TGCGCCAGCAGCCAAGATGGAGACGGGACAGAGGACAAAAACATTCAGTACTTC.